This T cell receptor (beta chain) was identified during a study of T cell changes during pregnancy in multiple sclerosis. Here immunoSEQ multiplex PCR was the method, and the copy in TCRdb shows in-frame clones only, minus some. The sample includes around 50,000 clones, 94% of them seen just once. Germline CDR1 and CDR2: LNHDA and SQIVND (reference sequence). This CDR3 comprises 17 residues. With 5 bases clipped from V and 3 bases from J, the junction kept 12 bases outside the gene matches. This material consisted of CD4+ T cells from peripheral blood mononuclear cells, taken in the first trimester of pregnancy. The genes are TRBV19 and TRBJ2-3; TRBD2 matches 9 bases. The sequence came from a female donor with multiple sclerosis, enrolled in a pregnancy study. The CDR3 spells CASSPIRAGGRTDTQYF. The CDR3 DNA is TGTGCCAGTAGTCCTATCCGGGCGGGGGGGCGTACAGATACGCAGTATTTT.